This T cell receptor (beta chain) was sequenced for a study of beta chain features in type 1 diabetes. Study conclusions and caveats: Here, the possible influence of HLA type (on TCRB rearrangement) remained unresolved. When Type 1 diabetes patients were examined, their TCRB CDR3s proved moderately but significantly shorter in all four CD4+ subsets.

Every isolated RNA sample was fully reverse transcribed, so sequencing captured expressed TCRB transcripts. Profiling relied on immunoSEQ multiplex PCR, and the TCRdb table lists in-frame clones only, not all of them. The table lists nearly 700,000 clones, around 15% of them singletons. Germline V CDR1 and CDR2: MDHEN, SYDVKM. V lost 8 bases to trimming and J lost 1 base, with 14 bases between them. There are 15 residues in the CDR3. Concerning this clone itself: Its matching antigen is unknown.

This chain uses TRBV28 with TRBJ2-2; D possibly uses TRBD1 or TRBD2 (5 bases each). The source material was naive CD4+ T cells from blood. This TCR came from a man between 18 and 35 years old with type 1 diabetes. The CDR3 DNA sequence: TGTGCCAGCCGTCGAGAGGGGCTGAACACCGGGGAGCTGTTTTTT. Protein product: CASRREGLNTGELFF.